A single sample gave rise to the 26 T cell receptor beta chains below, sequenced in a study of T cell responses to AZD1222 COVID-19 vaccine. Libraries were prepared by immunoSEQ multiplex PCR; TCRdb keeps only in-frame clonotypes and omits some of them. Among fewer than 45,000 clones listed, 85% to 90% were seen once. Sequences were derived from peripheral blood, sampled on day 0 of AZD1222 vaccination. The receptors stem from an adult in good health.

The V call is TRBV7-2, the J call TRBJ2-1; 8 bases align to TRBD2. The CDR3 covers 16 residues. The germline gives CDR1 SGHTA, CDR2 FQGNSA. Losses at the gene ends were 4 bases for V and 0 bases for J; bases not matched to a gene: 5. The CDR3 loop is CASSSKRGFSYNEQFF. The DNA for the CDR3 is TGTGCCAGCAGCTCGAAGCGGGGGTTCTCCTACAATGAGCAGTTCTTC.

The count of this clone is one. Other DNA sequences from this sample encode an identical CDR3 as well. This chain uses TRBV11-2 with TRBJ2-7; D is undetermined. With 1 base removed from V and 1 base from J, the gap between germline ends came to 5 bases. Germline values: CDR1 SGHAT, CDR2 FQNNGV. This CDR3 contains 13 residues. The CDR3 DNA reads as TGTGCCAGCAGCTTAGGAGGATCCTACGAGCAGTACTTC. Translating it yields CASSLGGSYEQYF.

This sequence joins TRBV12-5 and TRBJ2-3, with 7 bases aligning to TRBD1. V shed 1 base and J 3 bases; nucleotides not matched to a gene: 1. The CDR3 extends over 14 amino acids. Germline loops: CDR1 LGHNT, CDR2 FRNRAP. Here the CDR3 DNA reads TGTGCTAGTGGTTTGGGACAGGGTACAGATACGCAGTATTTT. Translated, it gives CASGLGQGTDTQYF.

This sequence joins TRBV7-2 and TRBJ2-2; 9 positions match TRBD2. J gave up 7 bases and V 7 bases, and 7 bases lay outside the gene matches. The CDR3 runs to 14 residues. Germline assignment: CDR1 SGHTA and CDR2 FQGNSA. This CDR3 reads CASIAGGFDGELFF. The CDR3 DNA reads as TGTGCCAGCATCGCGGGAGGGTTCGACGGGGAGCTGTTTTTT.

The chain links TRBV5-1 to TRBJ1-1; D might be TRBD1 (5 bases). This CDR3 is built from 15 residues. Germline CDR1 SGHRS, CDR2 YFSETQ. V dropped 2 bases and J dropped 2 bases, with 13 bases sitting between them. The CDR3 sequence: CASSFSLQGNTEAFF. The CDR3 DNA reads as TGCGCCAGCAGCTTCAGTCTCCAGGGAAACACTGAAGCTTTCTTT. The full variable domain, with the rest looked up from reference TRBV5-1 and TRBJ1-1, is KAGVTQTPRYLIKTRGQQVTLSCSPISGHRSVSWYQQTPGQGLQFLFEYFSETQRNKGNFPGRFSGRQFSNSRSEMNVSTLELGDSALYLCASSFSLQGNTEAFFGQGTRLTVV.

This chain connects TRBV7-2 to TRBJ2-3, with 16 bases that match TRBD2. The V gene end was trimmed by 5 bases and the J gene end by 6 bases; junction bases not matched to a gene: 8. Germline values: CDR1 SGHTA, CDR2 FQGNSA. This CDR3 spans 17 amino acids. The CDR3 sequence is CASSPKGLAGGTDTQYF. The CDR3 bases are TGTGCCAGCAGCCCTAAGGGACTAGCGGGAGGGACGGATACGCAGTATTTT.

This clone was counted a single time. The CDR3 loop is CASSQSVPSGRATGELFF. The CDR3 DNA reads TGTGCCAGCAGCCAATCAGTCCCTAGCGGGAGGGCCACCGGGGAGCTGTTTTTT. The genes are TRBV3-1 (or the pseudogene TRBV3-2) and TRBJ2-2; the match to TRBD2 covers 12 bases. The CDR3 has 18 amino acids. Germline V gene sequence: CDR1 LGHDT, CDR2 YNNKEL (reference sequence). Trimming removed 2 bases from V and 4 bases from J; junction bases left unmatched: 8.

This clone was seen only once. This chain joins TRBV6-5 and TRBJ1-1, with TRBD1 matching 8 bases. V shed 5 bases and J 6 bases; nucleotides not matched to a gene: 8. The CDR3 is made up of 14 amino acids. Germline V gives CDR1 MNHEY, CDR2 SVGAGI. The CDR3 spells CASSPQGVGSEAFF. The CDR3 DNA reads TGTGCCAGCAGTCCACAGGGGGTAGGGTCTGAAGCTTTCTTT.

The chain carries TRBV21-1 and TRBJ2-7; the D call TRBD1 from the table was never checked on the DNA. TRBV21-1 is a documented pseudogene. This CDR3 has 17 residues. The CDR3 here is CASSPQRQGARLEEQYF. The DNA for the CDR3 is TGTGCCAGCAGCCCTCAGCGACAGGGGGCTCGCCTAGAGGAGCAGTACTTC.

The chain carries TRBV7-9 and TRBJ2-7; possible D gene TRBD2, 5 bases. CDR3 length equals 16 residues. V was shortened by 4 bases and J by 4 bases, with 20 bases between the two germline ends. Germline V lookup: CDR1 SEHNR, CDR2 FQNEAQ (reference sequence). The chain's CDR3 is CASSSLGAAINYEQYF. The CDR3 nucleotides read TGTGCCAGCAGCTCCTTGGGAGCGGCAATAAATTACGAGCAGTACTTC.

This chain uses TRBV7-2 with TRBJ2-7; D gene unclear. In germline, CDR1 is SGHTA, CDR2 FQGNSA. Trimming took off 0 bases at V and 0 bases at J, with 6 bases between the two ends. The CDR3 has 14 residues. CDR3 nucleotide sequence: TGTGCCAGCAGCTTAGCGGGGTACTCCTACGAGCAGTACTTC. Translating it yields CASSLAGYSYEQYF.

The chain joins TRBV7-9 to TRBJ1-5; D is uncertain. The germline V and J ends were trimmed by 0 bases and 0 bases, with 9 bases remaining between them. CDR3 length: 16 residues. The V gene's germline CDR1 is SEHNR and CDR2 FQNEAQ (reference sequence). As DNA, the CDR3 is TGTGCCAGCAGCTTAGCCGCCTTAAATAGCAATCAGCCCCAGCATTTT. As protein: CASSLAALNSNQPQHF. The variable domain in full, completed from reference TRBV7-9 and TRBJ1-5, reads DTGVSQNPRHKITKRGQNVTFRCDPISEHNRLYWYRQTLGQGPEFLTYFQNEAQLEKSRLLSDRFSAERPKGSFSTLEIQRTEQGDSAMYLCASSLAALNSNQPQHFGDGTRLSIL.

This chain joins TRBV12-5 and TRBJ1-3; 7 bases are shared with TRBD1. The CDR3 is 15 amino acids. V was pared by 2 bases and J by 11 bases, with 12 bases of the junction left unmatched. CDR1 and CDR2 from the germline V gene are LGHNT and FRNRAP. The CDR3 region is CASGLLTGSVYPIYF. The DNA of the CDR3 is TGTGCTAGTGGTTTGTTGACAGGGTCTGTCTATCCCATATATTTT.

The genes are TRBV6-5 and TRBJ2-7, with D unclear. Trimming stripped 2 bases from V and 6 bases from J, with 14 bases between. CDR1 and CDR2 (germline): MNHEY, SVGAGI. The CDR3 loop spans 14 amino acids. The DNA for the CDR3 is TGTGCCAGCAGTTACGGGTTGAGACGAAGCGAGCAGTACTTC. Protein: CASSYGLRRSEQYF.

This clone was counted once. V and J are TRBV19 and TRBJ1-3; the D is unclear. CDR1 LNHDA and CDR2 SQIVND come from the germline V gene (reference sequence). Trimming pared 7 bases from V and 0 bases from J, leaving 10 bases between. This CDR3 is 14 amino acids long. The CDR3 DNA follows: TGTGCCAGTACCGCTGGCGGCTCTGGAAACACCATATATTTT. This sequence encodes CASTAGGSGNTIYF.

CDR3: CASSLGGRYGYTF. CDR3 DNA: TGTGCCAGCAGTTTAGGAGGGAGGTATGGCTACACCTTC. J is TRBJ1-2 and V is TRBV28; the D is unclear. This CDR3 is 13 amino acids long. Germline lookup yields CDR1 MDHEN and CDR2 SYDVKM. V was clipped by 2 bases and J by 5 bases, with 9 bases between them.

The genes are TRBV5-5 and TRBJ2-2; no firm D call. This CDR3 is 14 amino acids long. V was pared by 4 bases and J by 6 bases, with 13 bases between. The germline V gene encodes CDR1 SGHKS and CDR2 YYEKEE (reference sequence). CDR3: CASSPGLRAGELFF. CDR3 sequence (DNA): TGTGCCAGCAGCCCGGGCTTGCGCGCCGGGGAGCTGTTTTTT.

The chain couples TRBV21-1 to TRBJ2-3; no check of the table's D call, TRBD2, against the DNA was made. TRBV21-1 is a recognized pseudogene. The CDR3 covers 14 residues. The CDR3 is CAPKRGISTDTQYF. The CDR3 DNA reads TGTGCCCCAAAACGCGGGATAAGCACAGATACGCAGTATTTT.

This clone appeared a few times. The chain joins TRBV19 to TRBJ1-1; D unclear. Germline V gives CDR1 LNHDA, CDR2 SQIVND (reference sequence). CDR3 length equals 13 residues. Trimming took off 3 bases at V and 1 base at J, with 6 bases between the two ends. This CDR3 reads CASSIKGNTEAFF. The CDR3 bases are TGTGCCAGTAGTATTAAGGGGAACACTGAAGCTTTCTTT.

The table lists this clone with a count of one. The CDR3 DNA sequence: TGCGCCAGCAGCTCTTATACGGAGACCCAGTACTTC. It yields the protein CASSSYTETQYF. J is TRBJ2-5 and V is TRBV5-1, with D unclear. The CDR3 covers 12 residues. Germline loops: CDR1 SGHRS, CDR2 YFSETQ. V was shortened by 3 bases and J by 5 bases, with 8 bases between the two germline ends.

V usage is TRBV3-1 (or the pseudogene TRBV3-2) and J usage is TRBJ2-7, with 12 bases fitting TRBD1. The germline V gene encodes CDR1 LGHDT and CDR2 YNNKEL (reference sequence). V lost 5 bases to trimming and J lost 4 bases; unmatched junction nucleotides: 12. The CDR3 extends over 17 amino acids. The CDR3 reads CASSSRDRGRFTYEQYF. The CDR3 bases are TGTGCCAGCAGCTCCCGGGACAGGGGGCGATTCACTTACGAGCAGTACTTC.

This chain uses TRBV6-2 or TRBV6-3 with TRBJ1-2, with TRBD1 matching 7 bases. Unmatched junction bases numbered 13, after V lost 2 bases and J lost 4 bases. Germline V gene lookup returns CDR1 MNHEY and CDR2 SVGEGT. The CDR3 consists of 17 residues. CDR3 residues: CASSYAPGQTTSYGYTF. DNA for the CDR3: TGTGCCAGCAGTTACGCTCCGGGACAGACGACTTCCTATGGCTACACCTTC.

The rearrangement joins TRBV18 to TRBJ1-4; D is perhaps TRBD1 (6 bases). From germline, CDR1 is KGHSH and CDR2 LQKENI. CDR3 length: 15 residues. Trimming removed 0 bases at V and 7 bases at J, with 12 bases between. Here the CDR3 reads CASSPPGHEIEKLFF. In DNA, the CDR3 is TGTGCCAGCTCACCACCGGGACACGAGATTGAAAAACTGTTTTTT.

V is TRBV6-5 and J is TRBJ2-5; tentative D call: TRBD2 (6 bases). Germline CDR1 reads MNHEY; CDR2 reads SVGAGI. The CDR3 extends over 13 amino acids. Trimming took off 7 bases at V and 4 bases at J, with 13 bases between the two ends. Here the CDR3 DNA reads TGTGCCAGCAACCCCGGGACTCCAGAGACCCAGTACTTC. This sequence encodes CASNPGTPETQYF.

The J gene is TRBJ2-3, the V gene TRBV13; TRBD2 agrees at 11 bases. Germline CDR1 reads PRHDT; CDR2 reads FYEKMQ (reference sequence). The CDR3 has 16 amino acids. The V gene end was trimmed by 4 bases and the J gene end by 2 bases; junction bases not matched to a gene: 5. CDR3 DNA sequence: TGTGCCAGCAGCTGGGAGGGACTAGCGGCCACAGATACGCAGTATTTT. This translates into CASSWEGLAATDTQYF.

V gene TRBV11-2 combines with J gene TRBJ1-4; 8 bases line up with TRBD1. V was pared by 0 bases and J by 10 bases, with 13 bases of the junction left unmatched. Germline assignment: CDR1 SGHAT and CDR2 FQNNGV. This CDR3 has 17 residues. For the CDR3, the DNA is TGTGCCAGCAGCTTAGACTCAGGGGGCGCGGTTCGGGGAAAACTGTTTTTT. Residues: CASSLDSGGAVRGKLFF. The entire variable domain, with the rest obtained from reference TRBV11-2 and TRBJ1-4, is as follows: EAGVAQSPRYKIIEKRQSVAFWCNPISGHATLYWYQQILGQGPKLLIQFQNNGVVDDSQLPKDRFSAERLKGVDSTLKIQPAKLEDSAVYLCASSLDSGGAVRGKLFFGSGTQLSVL.